This entry concerns a single T cell receptor beta chain. The antigen remains undetermined. In germline, CDR1 is MNHEY, CDR2 SMNVEV (reference sequence). The CDR3 consists of 17 residues. The V segment lost 5 bases and the J segment 2 bases; nucleotides outside the gene matches: 11. These data are taken from a study of cytomegalovirus exposure and HLA in healthy donors. Study-wide results and limits: The authors enumerated over 150 TCR beta chains as linked to cytomegalovirus.

Sequencing used immunoSEQ multiplex PCR; TCRdb keeps in-frame clones, though not all of them. Of roughly 200,000 clones in the sample, about 81% were seen once. Sequencing was done on a sample of PBMCs. The TCR was taken from a woman between 25 and 40 years old in good health and CMV-seronegative. This chain uses TRBV27 with TRBJ2-3; 9 bases match TRBD2. Here the CDR3 reads CASSPRGGGPITDTQYF. Here the CDR3 DNA reads TGTGCCAGCAGTCCCCGCGGGGGGGGCCCCATCACAGATACGCAGTATTTT.